These 26 T cell receptor beta chains were sequenced from one sample in a study of chemoradiotherapy in HPV16-positive cancers. The assay was immunoSEQ multiplex PCR, and TCRdb's table has in-frame clones only and misses some. The sample includes about 5,300 clones, 85% of them seen just once. Material: tumor tissue, obtained from a patient who underwent chemoradiotherapy. The receptors stem from a human donor with HPV-associated anogenital cancer.

V is TRBV5-5 and J is TRBJ1-4; a possible D gene is TRBD1 (6 bases). This CDR3 spans 17 amino acids. CDR1 is SGHKS, CDR2 YYEKEE, per germline (reference sequence). V lost 4 bases to trimming and J lost 5 bases, with 21 bases between them. CDR3 sequence (DNA): TGTGCCAGCAGCCGATATAACTCCAGGGGCTCGAATGAAAAACTGTTTTTT. It codes for CASSRYNSRGSNEKLFF.

This chain uses TRBV2 with TRBJ2-3; 9 bases fit TRBD2. V lost 6 bases to trimming and J lost 5 bases; unmatched junction nucleotides: 18. CDR1 SNHLY and CDR2 FYNNEI come from the germline V gene. The CDR3 runs to 18 residues. CDR3 in DNA: TGTGCCAGCAGCGCAAGTCCCGGCGGGGGGGCCGTTGAAGATACGCAGTATTTT. This encodes CASSASPGGGAVEDTQYF.

The rearrangement links TRBV6-5 to TRBJ2-3, with D hard to call. The length of the CDR3 is 15 residues. V gave up 3 bases and J gave up 4 bases, with 14 bases separating them. Germline CDR1 reads MNHEY; CDR2 reads SVGAGI. CDR3 sequence: CASSYMTPWADTQYF. Here the CDR3 DNA reads TGTGCCAGCAGTTATATGACCCCTTGGGCAGATACGCAGTATTTT.

The sample holds a few counts of this clone. The chain links TRBV7-8 to TRBJ2-3; D gene ambiguous. Germline loops: CDR1 SGHVS, CDR2 FQNEAQ. V shed 2 bases and J shed 4 bases, with 10 bases lying between them. CDR3 length equals 14 residues. This CDR3 is CASSLTPNADTQYF. In DNA form, the CDR3 reads TGTGCCAGCAGCTTAACCCCCAACGCAGATACGCAGTATTTT. The whole variable domain, filled in from reference TRBV7-8 and TRBJ2-3, reads GAGVSQSPRYKVAKRGQDVALRCDPISGHVSLFWYQQALGQGPEFLTYFQNEAQLDKSGLPSDRFFAERPEGSVSTLKIQRTQQEDSAVYLCASSLTPNADTQYFGPGTRLTVL.

The chain combines TRBV5-1 with TRBJ2-7; 7 nucleotides agree with TRBD1. Germline trimming cut 2 bases from V and 2 bases from J; bases unmatched to any gene: 4. Germline CDR1 reads SGHRS; CDR2 reads YFSETQ. The CDR3 extends over 14 amino acids. CDR3 in amino acids: CASSFAQGAYEQYF. CDR3 nucleotides: TGCGCCAGCAGCTTCGCCCAGGGGGCCTACGAGCAGTACTTC.

The gene calls are TRBV19 and TRBJ1-6; the D gene is possibly TRBD1 (5 bases). This CDR3 contains 15 residues. Germline V lookup: CDR1 LNHDA, CDR2 SQIVND (reference sequence). The ends were cut back, 0 bases at V and 10 bases at J, with 13 bases in the middle. CDR3 in amino acids: CASSIEFRAGSPLHF. As DNA, the CDR3 is TGTGCCAGTAGTATAGAGTTCAGGGCCGGCTCACCCCTCCACTTT.

The chain carries TRBV27 and TRBJ2-5; 8 bases are shared with TRBD2. J gave up 5 bases and V 5 bases, and 13 bases lay outside the gene matches. Per the germline V gene, CDR1 is MNHEY and CDR2 is SMNVEV (reference sequence). CDR3 size: 16 residues. For the CDR3, the DNA is TGTGCCAGCAGTCGGAAGCCGGGACTAGGTGTGGAGACCCAGTACTTC. This sequence encodes CASSRKPGLGVETQYF.

The J gene is TRBJ1-5, the V gene TRBV30; possible D gene TRBD1, 5 bases. The V end was cut by 0 bases, the J end by 3 bases, with 12 bases between. The CDR3 extends over 15 amino acids. The germline CDR1 and CDR2 sequences are GTSNPN and SVGIG (reference sequence). The CDR3 DNA sequence: TGTGCCTGGAGTGTAGGGGCAGTAGTCAATCAGCCCCAGCATTTT. Amino acid sequence: CAWSVGAVVNQPQHF.

Here the CDR3 reads CASSLRGRGVLETQYF. As DNA, the CDR3 is TGTGCCAGCAGCTTACGGGGCAGGGGGGTTTTGGAGACCCAGTACTTC. The chain is built from TRBV11-2 and TRBJ2-5, with a weak D call TRBD1 (7 bases). Trimming took off 2 bases at V and 5 bases at J, with 18 bases between the two ends. Germline-derived CDR1 and CDR2 are SGHAT and FQNNGV. The CDR3 is 16 residues long.

The chain couples TRBV7-2 to TRBJ2-1, with TRBD2 matching over 10 bases. This CDR3 spans 14 amino acids. Germline values: CDR1 SGHTA, CDR2 FQGNSA. The V and J ends lost 4 bases and 8 bases, in that order; junction bases with no gene match: 5. The CDR3 loop is CASSSSGGEHEQFF. The CDR3 DNA reads as TGTGCCAGCAGCTCCAGCGGGGGGGAACATGAGCAGTTCTTC.

The chain recombines TRBV7-9 with TRBJ1-1; no definite D call. CDR1 SEHNR and CDR2 FQNEAQ come from the germline V gene (reference sequence). This CDR3 spans 16 amino acids. Trimming removed 0 bases from V and 1 base from J, with 12 bases in between. Here the CDR3 DNA reads TGTGCCAGCAGCTTAGCGCTTGTTGACGGGAACACTGAAGCTTTCTTT. This encodes CASSLALVDGNTEAFF.

The V call is TRBV9, the J call TRBJ2-5; no reliable D call. Germline V gene lookup returns CDR1 SGDLS and CDR2 YYNGEE. Trimming stripped 0 bases from V and 1 base from J, with 4 bases between. The CDR3 sequence is 13 residues long. The DNA for the CDR3 is TGTGCCAGCAGCGTAGGGCCCCAAGAGACCCAGTACTTC. Translation: CASSVGPQETQYF.

By share, this clone counts as large (0.1 to 1%). The chain has TRBV6-4 and TRBJ1-1; 7 bases line up with TRBD1. CDR1 and CDR2 (germline): MRHNA, SNTAGT. The CDR3 sequence is 14 residues long. Trimming at V came to 6 bases and at J to 1 base, leaving 5 bases not matched to a gene. CDR3 sequence: CASSPGTANTEAFF. DNA of the CDR3: TGTGCCAGCAGCCCCGGGACAGCGAACACTGAAGCTTTCTTT.

The chain joins TRBV2 to TRBJ2-3; D is unclear. Germline values: CDR1 SNHLY, CDR2 FYNNEI. CDR3 length equals 11 residues. V lost 8 bases and J lost 7, with 10 bases in between. The CDR3 sequence: CASGDLNTQYF. For the CDR3, the DNA is TGTGCCAGCGGGGATTTAAATACGCAGTATTTT.

The chain couples TRBV27 to TRBJ1-2; no clear D gene. The CDR3 has 12 residues. V dropped 0 bases and J dropped 8 bases, with 7 bases sitting between them. CDR1 is MNHEY and CDR2 is SMNVEV in the germline V gene (reference sequence). The CDR3 nucleotides read TGTGCCAGCAGTTTATCGGGTAGGGGCTACACCTTC. Its protein is CASSLSGRGYTF.

The chain has TRBV5-1 and TRBJ2-3; 9 bases map to TRBD1. J gave up 5 bases and V 0 bases, and 10 bases lay outside the gene matches. Per germline, CDR1 SGHRS and CDR2 YFSETQ. This CDR3 spans 17 amino acids. CDR3 nucleotide sequence: TGCGCCAGCAGCTTGGCCATAACAGGGGGCATGGGAGATACGCAGTATTTT. Translating it yields CASSLAITGGMGDTQYF.

The V gene is TRBV25-1, the J gene TRBJ2-1; 10 bases agree with TRBD2. Looked up from germline, CDR1 is MGHDK and CDR2 is SYGVNS. CDR3 length: 16 residues. V dropped 3 bases and J dropped 3; count of bases not matched to a gene: 5. The CDR3, as DNA: TGTGCCAGCAGTGATCCAAGCGGGGGGGGCTACAATGAGCAGTTCTTC. Encoded protein: CASSDPSGGGYNEQFF.

V gene TRBV29-1 combines with J gene TRBJ1-2; a possible D gene is TRBD1 (6 bases). This CDR3 has 14 amino acids. The germline CDR1 and CDR2 sequences are SQVTM and ANQGSEA. V was clipped by 2 bases and J by 4 bases, with 14 bases between them. CDR3 region: CSVEFTGLRYGYTF. The CDR3 DNA follows: TGCAGCGTTGAATTTACAGGGCTTCGCTATGGCTACACCTTC. Filled out from reference TRBV29-1 and TRBJ1-2, the complete variable domain reads SAVISQKPSRDICQRGTSLTIQCQVDSQVTMMFWYRQQPGQSLTLIATANQGSEATYESGFVIDKFPISRPNLTFSTLTVSNMSPEDSSIYLCSVEFTGLRYGYTFGSGTRLTVV.

The chain has TRBV6-6 and TRBJ2-3; the D gene is possibly TRBD1 (5 bases). The CDR3 sequence is 12 residues long. Germline V gives CDR1 MNHNY, CDR2 SVGAGI (reference sequence). Between the trimmed V and J ends, which lost 5 bases and 4 bases, there was a span of 7 bases. This chain's CDR3 is CASSQTADTQYF. The CDR3 nucleotides are TGTGCCAGCAGTCAGACAGCAGATACGCAGTATTTT.

V and J are TRBV5-6 and TRBJ1-6; no firm D call. CDR1 and CDR2 (germline): SGHDT, YYEEEE. Between the trimmed V and J ends, which lost 4 bases and 6 bases, there was a span of 14 bases. The CDR3 spans 15 residues. DNA of the CDR3: TGTGCCAGCAGCCTCGGCATCTCGGGTAATTCACCCCTCCACTTT. This encodes CASSLGISGNSPLHF.

The rearrangement links TRBV19 to TRBJ2-3; 12 bases map to TRBD1. J lost 2 bases, V lost 10 bases, and 13 bases had no gene match. The CDR3 is 17 amino acids. CDR1 is LNHDA, CDR2 SQIVND, per germline (reference sequence). CDR3 protein: CATRDRGRGGFTDTQYF. The CDR3 DNA follows: TGTGCCACGAGGGACAGGGGGCGCGGGGGGTTCACAGATACGCAGTATTTT.

The V call is TRBV30, the J call TRBJ2-2; 11 bases align to TRBD2. There are 16 residues in the CDR3. After removal of 5 bases from V and 0 bases from J, the junction contained 5 bases not matched to a gene. From germline, CDR1 is GTSNPN and CDR2 SVGIG (reference sequence). The CDR3 spells CAWSGLAGTNTGELFF. The CDR3 region has the DNA TGTGCCTGGTCCGGACTAGCGGGCACGAACACCGGGGAGCTGTTTTTT.

V is TRBV9 and J is TRBJ2-2, with D unresolved. Looked up from germline, CDR1 is SGDLS and CDR2 is YYNGEE. V was trimmed by 4 bases and J by 0 bases, leaving 7 bases between them. The CDR3 covers 14 residues. In DNA form, the CDR3 reads TGTGCCAGCAGCCCCACAGCGAACACCGGGGAGCTGTTTTTT. It encodes CASSPTANTGELFF. Variable domain in full (rest from reference TRBV9 and TRBJ2-2): DSGVTQTPKHLITATGQRVTLRCSPRSGDLSVYWYQQSLDQGLQFLIQYYNGEERAKGNILERFSAQQFPDLHSELNLSSLELGDSALYFCASSPTANTGELFFGEGSRLTVL.

This chain joins TRBV7-2 and TRBJ2-2; D not resolved. This CDR3 has 15 residues. Germline V gene lookup returns CDR1 SGHTA and CDR2 FQGNSA. The V end lost 2 bases, the J end lost 3 bases, and 10 bases lay between the germline ends. The DNA for the CDR3 is TGTGCCAGCAGCTTAAACGGTCTGCACACCGGGGAGCTGTTTTTT. It yields the protein CASSLNGLHTGELFF.

The CDR3 region has the DNA TGCGCCAGCAGCTCCCGACTAGCGGGGGGGGCGTTTCAGTTCTTC. Translation: CASSSRLAGGAFQFF. This rearrangement joins TRBV5-1 to TRBJ2-1; 14 bases align to TRBD2. The germline CDR1 and CDR2 sequences are SGHRS and YFSETQ. The CDR3 is 15 amino acids. After removal of 3 bases from V and 13 bases from J, the junction contained 9 bases not matched to a gene.

This chain links TRBV6-1 with TRBJ2-5, with D unclear. The DNA end is more similar to TRBJ2-7, so the J call may be wrong. The germline V gene encodes CDR1 MNHNS and CDR2 SASEGT. CDR3 length: 14 amino acids. The CDR3 sequence is CASRHSYQTYEQYF. For the CDR3, the DNA is TGTGCCAGCAGGCACAGCTACCAAACCTACGAGCAGTACTTC.